What follows are 31 T cell receptor beta chains derived from one specimen sequenced in a study of shared clonotypes between healthy human individuals. This table comes from immunoSEQ multiplex PCR, and its TCRdb copy is limited to in-frame clones, with some not included. The data show about 1 million clones, 65% to 80% seen once. Sample: memory CD4+ T cells sorted from blood. Subset indicated: CD45RA-negative fraction. The origin of the receptors is a young man in good health.

This rearrangement joins TRBV25-1 to TRBJ1-1; perhaps TRBD1 as D (5 bases). CDR1 and CDR2 (germline): MGHDK, SYGVNS. The CDR3 covers 11 residues. Trimming shortened V by 5 bases and J by 7 bases, and 8 bases separated the two germline ends. For the CDR3, the DNA is TGTGCCAGCAGTAGGGGCTTTGAAGCTTTCTTT. Translation gives CASSRGFEAFF.

The chain uses TRBV2 and TRBJ2-5; 8 bases are a match to TRBD2. The germline gives CDR1 SNHLY, CDR2 FYNNEI. The CDR3 has 14 amino acids. The ends lost 6 bases at V and 4 bases at J; junction bases unmatched: 7. The CDR3 coding sequence is TGTGCCAGCAGGGGGGGACTAGGAGCAGAGACCCAGTACTTC. It encodes CASRGGLGAETQYF.

This clone has just one count. This rearrangement joins TRBV6-1 to TRBJ2-6, with D maybe TRBD2 (5 bases). CDR3 size: 13 residues. Germline assignment: CDR1 MNHNS and CDR2 SASEGT. Deletions cut 8 bases from V and 0 bases from J, with 5 bases between. CDR3 amino acids: CASGSSGANVLTF. DNA of the CDR3: TGTGCCAGCGGGAGCTCTGGGGCCAACGTCCTGACTTTC.

This clone was counted between two and nine times. V usage is TRBV5-1 and J usage is TRBJ2-7, with D maybe TRBD2 (5 bases). The CDR3 contains 14 residues. CDR1 is SGHRS and CDR2 is YFSETQ in the germline V gene. Trimming pared 5 bases from V and 8 bases from J, leaving 20 bases between. The CDR3 sequence: CASRPTEALRQQYF. CDR3 coding DNA: TGCGCCAGCAGGCCGACGGAGGCCTTACGCCAGCAGTACTTC.

DNA for the CDR3: TGTGCCAGCACTCTAGCGGGAGTTGCCAACGAGCAGTACTTC. Translating it yields CASTLAGVANEQYF. This chain uses TRBV6-1 with TRBJ2-7; 10 positions match TRBD2. The CDR3 runs 14 residues. The ends lost 7 bases at V and 5 bases at J; junction bases unmatched: 8. Germline V lookup: CDR1 MNHNS, CDR2 SASEGT.

This chain links TRBV7-2 with TRBJ2-7; D possibly matches TRBD1 or TRBD2 (6 bases each). V was shortened by 5 bases and J by 0 bases, with 14 bases between the two germline ends. Per germline, CDR1 SGHTA and CDR2 FQGNSA. This CDR3 is built from 15 residues. The CDR3 nucleotides read TGTGCCAGCAGCCCCACAGGGAGGAGCTCCTACGAGCAGTACTTC. This sequence encodes CASSPTGRSSYEQYF. Full variable domain (remainder filled in from reference TRBV7-2 and TRBJ2-7): GAGVSQSPSNKVTEKGKDVELRCDPISGHTALYWYRQSLGQGLEFLIYFQGNSAPDKSGLPSDRFSAERTGGSVSTLTIQRTQQEDSAVYLCASSPTGRSSYEQYFGPGTRLTVT.

The chain couples TRBV27 to TRBJ2-7; 11 positions match TRBD1. CDR1 is MNHEY and CDR2 is SMNVEV in the germline V gene (reference sequence). Unmatched junction bases numbered 4, after V lost 5 bases and J lost 1 base. The CDR3 sequence is 15 residues long. The CDR3 DNA reads TGTGCCAGCAGTGGGACAGGGGGTCCATCCTACGAGCAGTACTTC. Protein sequence: CASSGTGGPSYEQYF.

The rearrangement joins TRBV7-2 to TRBJ2-3; the match to TRBD2 covers 11 bases. Germline lookup yields CDR1 SGHTA and CDR2 FQGNSA. With 0 bases clipped from V and 2 bases from J, the junction kept 4 bases outside the gene matches. The CDR3 totals 17 residues. CDR3 sequence (DNA): TGTGCCAGCAGCTTAGCGAAACTAGCGGGAGTCACAGATACGCAGTATTTT. It is translated as CASSLAKLAGVTDTQYF. The full variable domain, completed using reference TRBV7-2 and TRBJ2-3, is GAGVSQSPSNKVTEKGKDVELRCDPISGHTALYWYRQSLGQGLEFLIYFQGNSAPDKSGLPSDRFSAERTGGSVSTLTIQRTQQEDSAVYLCASSLAKLAGVTDTQYFGPGTRLTVL.

The chain carries TRBV19 and TRBJ2-7, with TRBD2 matching over 8 bases. This CDR3 comprises 13 residues. J lost 4 bases, V lost 6 bases, and 5 bases had no gene match. Per germline, CDR1 LNHDA and CDR2 SQIVND (reference sequence). DNA of the CDR3: TGTGCCAGTAGCGAACTAGCGGATTACGAGCAGTACTTC. It codes for CASSELADYEQYF.

This clone was seen a few times. The same CDR3 arises from other DNA sequences in this sample as well. The chain uses TRBV5-4 and TRBJ1-3; D call uncertain. The CDR3 is made up of 14 amino acids. Germline CDR1 reads SGHNT; CDR2 reads YYREEE (reference sequence). Deletions cut 0 bases from V and 1 base from J, with 5 bases between. DNA for the CDR3: TGTGCCAGCAGCTTGGACCTGTCTGGAAACACCATATATTTT. This codes for CASSLDLSGNTIYF. Supplemented by reference TRBV5-4 and TRBJ1-3, the full variable domain reads ETGVTQSPTHLIKTRGQQVTLRCSSQSGHNTVSWYQQALGQGPQFIFQYYREEENGRGNFPPRFSGLQFPNYSSELNVNALELDDSALYLCASSLDLSGNTIYFGEGSWLTVV.

A remark on this clone: Possible read error: a much larger clone is one base away. Other DNA sequences in the sample encode the same CDR3. This chain joins TRBV11-2 and TRBJ2-3; D gene ambiguous. The V end lost 3 bases, the J end lost 4 bases, and 2 bases lay between the germline ends. The CDR3 spans 11 residues. Germline V lookup: CDR1 SGHAT, CDR2 FQNNGV. In DNA form, the CDR3 reads TGTGCCAGCAGCTTGGCAGATACGCAGTATTTT. This encodes CASSLADTQYF.

The rearrangement links TRBV6-5 to TRBJ2-1; TRBD2 might be the D (6 bases). This CDR3 is 14 amino acids long. In germline, CDR1 is MNHEY, CDR2 SVGAGI. V gave up 4 bases and J gave up 8 bases, with 15 bases separating them. CDR3 coding DNA: TGTGCCAGCAGTTTCGCGGGAAACAGTTATGAGCAGTTCTTC. Translation: CASSFAGNSYEQFF.

V and J are TRBV5-1 and TRBJ2-1; 9 positions match TRBD2. CDR3 length equals 15 residues. V dropped 2 bases and J dropped 9; count of bases not matched to a gene: 9. The germline gives CDR1 SGHRS, CDR2 YFSETQ. The CDR3 nucleotides are TGCGCCAGCAGCTTAGTAGCGGGGGCTTCGGGTGAGCAGTTCTTC. Translation: CASSLVAGASGEQFF.

V usage is TRBV6-6 and J usage is TRBJ1-4; D is unclear. Germline loops: CDR1 MNHNY, CDR2 SVGAGI (reference sequence). The CDR3 sequence is 12 residues long. The ends were cut back, 8 bases at V and 7 bases at J, with 11 bases in the middle. The DNA for the CDR3 is TGTGCCAGCGGTATGCTAGGTGAAAAACTGTTTTTT. It codes for CASGMLGEKLFF.

This rearrangement joins TRBV5-6 to TRBJ2-1, with D unresolved. Germline V CDR1 and CDR2: SGHDT, YYEEEE. This CDR3 has 16 residues. V was shortened by 1 base and J by 2 bases, with 13 bases between the two germline ends. The CDR3 region is CASSLRPYGPYNEQFF. CDR3 sequence (DNA): TGTGCCAGCAGCTTGAGGCCGTACGGGCCCTACAATGAGCAGTTCTTC.

As concerns this clone: One base separates it from a far larger clone, so it is likely a read error. J is TRBJ1-2 and V is TRBV27; TRBD1 matches 8 bases. With V trimmed by 6 bases and J by 3 bases, 12 bases remained unmatched. The CDR3 runs to 16 residues. Germline V gene sequence: CDR1 MNHEY, CDR2 SMNVEV (reference sequence). CDR3 region: CASRSGAGGAYYGYTF. The DNA of the CDR3 is TGTGCCAGCAGGTCCGGGGCAGGGGGCGCCTACTATGGCTACACCTTC.

This clone was observed many times. V gene TRBV7-9 combines with J gene TRBJ1-4; 9 nucleotides line up with TRBD1. This CDR3 region has 15 residues. Germline trimming cut 5 bases from V and 2 bases from J; bases unmatched to any gene: 3. The germline CDR1 and CDR2 sequences are SEHNR and FQNEAQ (reference sequence). DNA for the CDR3: TGTGCCAGCAGCGGTACAGGGGGCACTAATGAAAAACTGTTTTTT. Amino acid sequence: CASSGTGGTNEKLFF.

This CDR3 reads CASSLGPLLPQHF. The DNA of the CDR3 is TGTGCCAGCAGCTTAGGTCCTCTTTTGCCCCAGCATTTT. The rearrangement uses TRBV7-2 and TRBJ1-5, with D hard to call. V lost 1 base, J lost 9 bases, and 10 bases lay in between. This CDR3 is built from 13 residues. The V gene's germline CDR1 is SGHTA and CDR2 FQGNSA.

The gene calls are TRBV6-1 and TRBJ2-5, with 8 bases lining up with TRBD1. The CDR3 consists of 14 residues. Germline V CDR1 and CDR2: MNHNS, SASEGT. J lost 5 bases, V lost 5 bases, and 7 bases had no gene match. CDR3 bases: TGTGCCAGCAGTCCAAGACAGGGGTCGGAGACCCAGTACTTC. Residues: CASSPRQGSETQYF.

The gene calls are TRBV13 and TRBJ1-2, with D tentatively TRBD1 (6 bases). This CDR3 contains 14 residues. CDR1 PRHDT and CDR2 FYEKMQ come from the germline V gene (reference sequence). V was pared by 8 bases and J by 7 bases, with 20 bases between. Here the CDR3 reads CASLRQGGGAGYTF. The CDR3 DNA reads as TGTGCCAGCCTCCGGCAAGGCGGGGGCGCTGGCTACACCTTC.

The chain combines TRBV19 with TRBJ1-5, with no clear D. The germline V gene encodes CDR1 LNHDA and CDR2 SQIVND (reference sequence). The CDR3 has 13 amino acids. V was clipped by 5 bases and J by 5 bases, with 10 bases between them. CDR3 amino acids: CASSGRLHQPQHF. Here the CDR3 DNA reads TGTGCCAGTAGTGGCAGACTTCATCAGCCCCAGCATTTT.

This sequence joins TRBV10-3 and TRBJ2-5; 7 bases fit TRBD2. The CDR3 is 14 amino acids. CDR1 ENHRY and CDR2 SYGVKD come from the germline V gene. The ends lost 2 bases at V and 2 bases at J; junction bases unmatched: 2. The CDR3 region has the DNA TGTGCCATCAGTGAGAGCGGGAATCAAGAGACCCAGTACTTC. Its translation is CAISESGNQETQYF.

The rearrangement uses TRBV30 and TRBJ1-5; D uncertain. Trimming left V 2 bases short and J 6 bases short, with 14 bases between. Germline V gives CDR1 GTSNPN, CDR2 SVGIG (reference sequence). The CDR3 has 14 amino acids. As DNA, the CDR3 is TGTGCCTGGAGTAGTGGGAGTAAGGTTCAGCCCCAGCATTTT. This codes for CAWSSGSKVQPQHF.

This clone was observed a handful of times. The gene calls are TRBV30 and TRBJ1-1; D not resolved. Per the germline V gene, CDR1 is GTSNPN and CDR2 is SVGIG (reference sequence). CDR3 length equals 16 residues. Trimming took 3 bases from V and 2 from J, leaving 19 bases between them. The CDR3, as DNA: TGTGCCTGGAGACCTTACTCCGGACGGGTAAACACTGAAGCTTTCTTT. Its protein product is CAWRPYSGRVNTEAFF.

This rearrangement joins TRBV30 to TRBJ1-5, with a possible D match to TRBD1 (6 bases). V lost 0 bases, J lost 5 bases, and 11 bases lay in between. Germline V CDR1 and CDR2: GTSNPN, SVGIG (reference sequence). The CDR3 loop spans 14 amino acids. CDR3: CAWSVQAGDQPQHF. The CDR3 DNA reads as TGTGCCTGGAGTGTACAGGCAGGGGATCAGCCCCAGCATTTT.

This rearrangement joins TRBV18 to TRBJ2-7; D tentatively reads TRBD1 or TRBD2 (5 bases each). The V end was cut by 4 bases, the J end by 5 bases, with 9 bases between. The CDR3 length is 12 residues. Germline V lookup: CDR1 KGHSH, CDR2 LQKENI. The CDR3 spells CASSQRDDEQYF. The CDR3 coding sequence is TGTGCCAGCTCACAAAGGGACGACGAGCAGTACTTC.

The CDR3 loop reads CASSSGGELFF. The CDR3 coding sequence is TGTGCCAGCTCATCAGGAGGGGAGCTGTTTTTT. This chain connects TRBV18 to TRBJ2-2, with D unresolved. Germline V gene sequence: CDR1 KGHSH, CDR2 LQKENI. There are 11 residues in the CDR3. Trimming pared 5 bases from V and 8 bases from J, leaving 6 bases between.

The chain is built from TRBV4-3 and TRBJ2-1; 11 bases match TRBD2. The germline V gene has CDR1 LGHNA and CDR2 YSLEER. The CDR3 consists of 18 residues. V shed 0 bases, J shed 9 bases, and the junction held 13 bases outside the gene matches. The CDR3 DNA reads as TGCGCCAGCAGCCAAGATCGGACCCTAGCGGGAGGCTCCACTGAGCAGTTCTTC. Translating gives CASSQDRTLAGGSTEQFF.

The CDR3 sequence: CASSGPPGQGNSPLHF. DNA of the CDR3: TGTGCCAGCAGTGGTCCTCCGGGACAGGGGAATTCACCCCTCCACTTT. This chain connects TRBV2 to TRBJ1-6; 10 bases are shared with TRBD1. The CDR3 extends over 16 amino acids. Germline trimming cut 4 bases from V and 7 bases from J; bases unmatched to any gene: 7. CDR1 is SNHLY, CDR2 FYNNEI, per germline. Combining the CDR3 with reference TRBV2 and TRBJ1-6 gives the whole variable domain EPEVTQTPSHQVTQMGQEVILRCVPISNHLYFYWYRQILGQKVEFLVSFYNNEISEKSEIFDDQFSVERPDGSNFTLKIRSTKLEDSAMYFCASSGPPGQGNSPLHFGNGTRLTVT.

The chain uses TRBV5-1 and TRBJ2-7, with 10 bases that match TRBD2. V lost 3 bases to trimming and J lost 3 bases; unmatched junction nucleotides: 6. Germline CDR1 and CDR2: SGHRS and YFSETQ. This CDR3 region has 15 residues. As DNA, the CDR3 is TGCGCCAGCAGCTCCGGGACTAGCGCACGCTACGAGCAGTACTTC. This codes for CASSSGTSARYEQYF.

J is TRBJ1-1 and V is TRBV6-1; TRBD1 is a possible D gene (6 bases). Deletions cut 4 bases from V and 2 bases from J, with 11 bases between. The CDR3 has 14 residues. The germline CDR1 and CDR2 sequences are MNHNS and SASEGT. Written as DNA, the CDR3 is TGTGCCAGCAGTGGCCGGACAGACAACACTGAAGCTTTCTTT. It specifies CASSGRTDNTEAFF.